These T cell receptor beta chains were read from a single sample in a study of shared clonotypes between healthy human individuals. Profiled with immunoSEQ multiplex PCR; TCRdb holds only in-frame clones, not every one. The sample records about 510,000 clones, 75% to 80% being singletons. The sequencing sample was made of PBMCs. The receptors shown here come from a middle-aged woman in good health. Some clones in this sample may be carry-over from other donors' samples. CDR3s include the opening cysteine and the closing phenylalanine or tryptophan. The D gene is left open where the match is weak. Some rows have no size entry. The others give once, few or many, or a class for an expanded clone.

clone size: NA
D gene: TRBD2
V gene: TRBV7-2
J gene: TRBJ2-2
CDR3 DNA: TGTGCCAGCAGCCCCAGTCGGGCGGGGGGCACCGGGGAGCTGTTTTTT
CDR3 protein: CASSPSRAGGTGELFF

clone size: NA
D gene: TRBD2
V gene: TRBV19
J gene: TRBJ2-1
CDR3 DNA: TGTGCCAGTAGTCCCTTATGGACTAGCGGGGAATACAATGAGCAGTTCTTC
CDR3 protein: CASSPLWTSGEYNEQFF

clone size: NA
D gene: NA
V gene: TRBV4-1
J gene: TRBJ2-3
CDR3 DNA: TGCGCCAGCAGCCAACCTCCAGATACGCAGTATTTT
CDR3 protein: CASSQPPDTQYF

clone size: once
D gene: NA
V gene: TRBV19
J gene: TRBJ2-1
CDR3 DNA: TGTGCCAGTAGTATAGGGACACACTCCTACAATGAGCAGTTCTTC
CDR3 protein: CASSIGTHSYNEQFF

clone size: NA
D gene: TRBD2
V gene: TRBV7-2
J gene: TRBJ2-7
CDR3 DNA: TGTGCCAGCAGCTCGGGACTAACGGGGGAGCAGTACTTC
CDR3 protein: CASSSGLTGEQYF

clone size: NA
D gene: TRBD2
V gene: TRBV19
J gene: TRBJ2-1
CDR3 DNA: TGTGCCAGTACTCTAGCGGGAGGGCCGAATGAGCAGTTCTTC
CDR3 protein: CASTLAGGPNEQFF

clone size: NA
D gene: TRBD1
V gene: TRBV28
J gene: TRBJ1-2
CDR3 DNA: TGTGCCAGCAGTTTTCGAGTGGCGCGAAGGCAGGGGGTTCCTAACTATGGCTACACCTTC
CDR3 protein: CASSFRVARRQGVPNYGYTF

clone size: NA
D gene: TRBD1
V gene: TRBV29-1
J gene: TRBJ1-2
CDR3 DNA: TGCAGCGTAAGGGACAGGGATAACTATGGCTACACCTTC
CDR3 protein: CSVRDRDNYGYTF

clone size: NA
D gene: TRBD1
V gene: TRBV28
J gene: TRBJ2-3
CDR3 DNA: TGTGCCAGCTGGGACAGGTTGACAGATACGCAGTATTTT
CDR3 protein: CASWDRLTDTQYF

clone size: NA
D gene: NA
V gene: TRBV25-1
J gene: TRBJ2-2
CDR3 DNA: TGTGCCAGCAGTGAATGGAACGGGGAGCTGTTTTTT
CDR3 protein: CASSEWNGELFF

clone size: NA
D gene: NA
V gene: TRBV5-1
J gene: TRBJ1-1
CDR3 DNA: TGCGCCAGCAGCTTGGAGCCAGAGAACACTGAAGCTTTCTTT
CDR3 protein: CASSLEPENTEAFF

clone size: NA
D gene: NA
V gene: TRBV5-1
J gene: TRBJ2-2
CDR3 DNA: TGCGCCAGCAGCGCGGGACAGCCCACCGGGGAGCTGTTTTTT
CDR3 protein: CASSAGQPTGELFF

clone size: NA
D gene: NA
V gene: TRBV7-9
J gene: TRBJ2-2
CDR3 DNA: TGTGCCAGCAGCTTAGGTGCCATACTTACCGGGGAGCTGTTTTTT
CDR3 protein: CASSLGAILTGELFF

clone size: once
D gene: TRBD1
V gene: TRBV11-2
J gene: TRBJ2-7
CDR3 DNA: TGTGCCAGCAGCTTTAGGGACAGAGAATACGAGCAGTACTTC
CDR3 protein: CASSFRDREYEQYF

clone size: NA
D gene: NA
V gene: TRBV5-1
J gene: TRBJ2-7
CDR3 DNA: TGCGCCAGCAGCTTTACGGGAGAGGCCTACGAGCAGTACTTC
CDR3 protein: CASSFTGEAYEQYF

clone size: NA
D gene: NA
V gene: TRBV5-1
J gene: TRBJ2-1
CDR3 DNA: TGCGCCAGCAGCTTGGGGGCGGGGTACCTCAATGAGCAGTTCTTC
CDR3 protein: CASSLGAGYLNEQFF

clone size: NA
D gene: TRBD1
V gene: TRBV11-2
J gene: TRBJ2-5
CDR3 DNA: TGTGCCAGCAGCCGCGACAGGGATGGAGAGACCCAGTACTTC
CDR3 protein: CASSRDRDGETQYF

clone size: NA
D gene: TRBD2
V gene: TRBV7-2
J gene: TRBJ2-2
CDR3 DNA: TGTGCCAGCAGCTTCATGTTTCGGGAGGGCCGGGGCACCGGGGAGCTGTTTTTT
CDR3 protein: CASSFMFREGRGTGELFF

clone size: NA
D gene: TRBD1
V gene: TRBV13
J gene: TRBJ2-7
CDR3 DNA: TGTGCCAGCAGCTTAGTTTCCAGGGGGCGCGGTTACGAGCAGTACTTC
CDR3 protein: CASSLVSRGRGYEQYF

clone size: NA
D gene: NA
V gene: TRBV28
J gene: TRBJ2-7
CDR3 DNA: TGTGCCAGCAGTCTCCAGCTCTCCTACGAGCAGTACTTC
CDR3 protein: CASSLQLSYEQYF

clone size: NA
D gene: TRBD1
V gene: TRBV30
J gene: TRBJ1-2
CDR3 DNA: TGTGCCTGGACTAGACAGGGCTATGGCTACACCTTC
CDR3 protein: CAWTRQGYGYTF

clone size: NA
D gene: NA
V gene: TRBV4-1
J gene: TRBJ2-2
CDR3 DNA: TGCGCCAGCAGCCTCACCAACACGGGGCTGGCGAACACCGGGGAGCTGTTTTTT
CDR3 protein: CASSLTNTGLANTGELFF

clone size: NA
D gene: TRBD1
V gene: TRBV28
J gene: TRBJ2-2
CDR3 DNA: TGTGCCAGCAGGGGACGGGACAGGGTTTCAGGGGAGCTGTTTTTT
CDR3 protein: CASRGRDRVSGELFF

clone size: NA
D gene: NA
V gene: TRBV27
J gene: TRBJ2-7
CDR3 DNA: TGTGCCAGCAGTTTACTGGGGGCGCCCTACGAGCAGTACTTC
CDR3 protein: CASSLLGAPYEQYF

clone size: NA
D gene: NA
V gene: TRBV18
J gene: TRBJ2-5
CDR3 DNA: TGTGCCAGCTCACCACGACAGAGCCAAGAGACCCAGTACTTC
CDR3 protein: CASSPRQSQETQYF

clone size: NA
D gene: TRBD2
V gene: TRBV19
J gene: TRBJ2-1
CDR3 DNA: TGTGCCAGTAGTATAGTGGCCAGCGGGAGAACGAATGAGCAGTTCTTC
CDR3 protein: CASSIVASGRTNEQFF

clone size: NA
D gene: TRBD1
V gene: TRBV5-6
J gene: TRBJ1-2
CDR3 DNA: TGTGCCAGCAGTTTCGACAGGGGGACAGGAGGCTACACCTTC
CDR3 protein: CASSFDRGTGGYTF

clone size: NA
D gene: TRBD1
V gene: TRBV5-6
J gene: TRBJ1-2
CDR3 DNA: TGTGCCAGCAGCGGAGACGGGACAGGCTATGGCTACACCTTC
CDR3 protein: CASSGDGTGYGYTF

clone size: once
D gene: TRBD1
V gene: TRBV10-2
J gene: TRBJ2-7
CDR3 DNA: TGCGCCAGCAGTGAACCCGGGACAGGTTACGAGCAGTACTTC
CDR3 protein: CASSEPGTGYEQYF

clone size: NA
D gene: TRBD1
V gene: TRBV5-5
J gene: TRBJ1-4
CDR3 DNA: TGTGCCAGCAGCTTAAGGGGACAGGGGGCCCAGAGGGATGAACGGAAACTGTTTTTT
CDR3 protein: CASSLRGQGAQRDERKLFF

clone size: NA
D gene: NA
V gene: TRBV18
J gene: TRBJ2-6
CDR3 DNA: TGTGCCAGCTCCCGGGCGTACAGTTCTGGGGCCAACGTCCTGACTTTC
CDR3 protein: CASSRAYSSGANVLTF

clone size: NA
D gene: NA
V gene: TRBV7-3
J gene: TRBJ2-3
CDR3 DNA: TGTGCCAGCAGCACAGGGGGGGCGCAGTATTTT
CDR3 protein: CASSTGGAQYF

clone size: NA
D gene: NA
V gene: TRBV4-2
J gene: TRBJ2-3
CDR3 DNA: TGTGCCAGCAGCCAAGGCTGGCCTACCACAGATACGCAGTATTTT
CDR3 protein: CASSQGWPTTDTQYF

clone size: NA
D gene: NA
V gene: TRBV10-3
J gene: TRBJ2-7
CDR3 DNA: TGTGCCATCAGTTCCACCCCCGGGGAGTACGAGCAGTACTTC
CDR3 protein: CAISSTPGEYEQYF

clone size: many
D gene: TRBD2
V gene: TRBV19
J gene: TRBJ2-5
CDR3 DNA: TGTGCCAGTAGTGGGGGGGGACTAGCGGGTCCCGGAGGCCAAGAGACCCAGTACTTC
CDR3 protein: CASSGGGLAGPGGQETQYF

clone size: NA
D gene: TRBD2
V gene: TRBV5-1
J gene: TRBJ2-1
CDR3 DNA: TGCGCCAGCAGCTTCCCTAGCGGGAGGGATGGTGAGCAGTTCTTC
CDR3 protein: CASSFPSGRDGEQFF

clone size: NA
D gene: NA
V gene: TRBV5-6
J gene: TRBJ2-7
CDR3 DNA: TGTGCCAGCAGTCGACAGGTCGAGCAGTACTTC
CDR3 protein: CASSRQVEQYF

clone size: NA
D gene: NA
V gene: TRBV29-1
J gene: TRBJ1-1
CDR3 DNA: TGCAGCGTTGAGTTTCCGGGGGCATGGAACACTGAAGCTTTCTTT
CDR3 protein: CSVEFPGAWNTEAFF

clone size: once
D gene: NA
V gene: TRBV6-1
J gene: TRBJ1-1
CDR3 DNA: TGTGCCAGCAGTGAAGTCGGGGTCACTGAAGCTTTCTTT
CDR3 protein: CASSEVGVTEAFF

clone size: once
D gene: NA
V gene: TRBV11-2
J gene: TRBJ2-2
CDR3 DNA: TGTGCCAGCAGCTTTTTTGGGGAGCTGTTTTTT
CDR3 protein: CASSFFGELFF

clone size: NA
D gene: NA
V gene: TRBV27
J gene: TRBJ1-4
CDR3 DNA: TGTGCCAGCATGACCTATGCTAATGAAAAACTGTTTTTT
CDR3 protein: CASMTYANEKLFF

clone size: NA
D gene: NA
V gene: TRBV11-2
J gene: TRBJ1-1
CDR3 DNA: TGTGCCAGCAGTCCCGGGCAAATGAACACTGAAGCTTTCTTT
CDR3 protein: CASSPGQMNTEAFF

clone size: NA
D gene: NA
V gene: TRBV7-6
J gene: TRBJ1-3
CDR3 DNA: TGTGCATGGCTGATTGGAAACACCATATATTTT
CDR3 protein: CAWLIGNTIYF

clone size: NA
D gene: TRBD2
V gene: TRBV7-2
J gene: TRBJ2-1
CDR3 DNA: TGTGCCAGCAGCTTAGCGGGAGGGCCTGAGTATGAGCAGTTCTTC
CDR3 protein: CASSLAGGPEYEQFF

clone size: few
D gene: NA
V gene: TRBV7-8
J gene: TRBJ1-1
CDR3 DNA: TGTGCCAGCAGCTTAGGAGGAAGCGGCACTGAAGCTTTCTTT
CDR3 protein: CASSLGGSGTEAFF

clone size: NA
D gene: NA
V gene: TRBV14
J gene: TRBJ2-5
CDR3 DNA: TGTGCCAGCAGCCAACTTCCGGGGGCGAAAGGAGAGACCCAGTACTTC
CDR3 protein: CASSQLPGAKGETQYF

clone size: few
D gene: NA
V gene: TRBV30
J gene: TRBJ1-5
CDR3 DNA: TGTGCCTGGAGTGTAGAGGGAAGCCCACAAAATCAGCCCCAGCATTTT
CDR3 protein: CAWSVEGSPQNQPQHF